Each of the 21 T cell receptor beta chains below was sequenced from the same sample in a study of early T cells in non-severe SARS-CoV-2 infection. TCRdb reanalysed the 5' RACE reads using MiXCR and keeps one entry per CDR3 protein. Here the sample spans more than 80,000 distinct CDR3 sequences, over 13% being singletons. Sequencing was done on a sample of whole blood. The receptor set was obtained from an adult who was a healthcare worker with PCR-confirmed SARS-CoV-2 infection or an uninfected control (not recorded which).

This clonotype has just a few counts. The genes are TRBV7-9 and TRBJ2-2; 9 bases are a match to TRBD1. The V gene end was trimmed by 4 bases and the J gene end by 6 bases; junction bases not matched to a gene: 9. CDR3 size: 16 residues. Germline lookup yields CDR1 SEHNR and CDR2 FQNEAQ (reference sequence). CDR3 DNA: TGTGCCAGCAGCTCCCCCCGGGACAGGGTCGCCGGGGAGCTGTTTTTT. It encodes CASSSPRDRVAGELFF.

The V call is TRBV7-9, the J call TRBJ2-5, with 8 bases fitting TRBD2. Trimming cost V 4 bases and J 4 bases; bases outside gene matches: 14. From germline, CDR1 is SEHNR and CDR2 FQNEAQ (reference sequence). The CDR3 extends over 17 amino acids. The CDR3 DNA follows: TGTGCCAGCAGCTACAGAGTCCAGCGGGAGAGGCCAGAGACCCAGTACTTC. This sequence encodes CASSYRVQRERPETQYF.

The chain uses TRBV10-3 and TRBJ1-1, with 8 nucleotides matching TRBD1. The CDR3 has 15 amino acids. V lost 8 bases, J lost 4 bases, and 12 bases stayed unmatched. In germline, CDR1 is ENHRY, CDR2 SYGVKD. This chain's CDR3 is CAIFDPGQGGTEAFF. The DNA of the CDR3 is TGTGCCATCTTCGACCCCGGACAGGGCGGCACTGAAGCTTTCTTT.

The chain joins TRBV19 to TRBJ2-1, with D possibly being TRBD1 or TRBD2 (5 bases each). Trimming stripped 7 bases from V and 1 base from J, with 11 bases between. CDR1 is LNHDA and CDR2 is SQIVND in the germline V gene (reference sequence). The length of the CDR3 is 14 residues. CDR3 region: CASTGAGSYNEQFF. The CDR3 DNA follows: TGTGCCAGTACCGGGGCAGGGTCCTACAATGAGCAGTTCTTC. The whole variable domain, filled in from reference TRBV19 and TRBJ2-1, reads DGGITQSPKYLFRKEGQNVTLSCEQNLNHDAMYWYRQDPGQGLRLIYYSQIVNDFQKGDIAEGYSVSREKKESFPLTVTSAQKNPTAFYLCASTGAGSYNEQFFGPGTRLTVL.

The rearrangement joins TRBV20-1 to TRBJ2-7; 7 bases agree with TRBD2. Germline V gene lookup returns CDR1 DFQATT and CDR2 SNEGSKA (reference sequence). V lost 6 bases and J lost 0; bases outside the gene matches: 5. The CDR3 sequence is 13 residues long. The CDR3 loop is CSAAWDYSYEQYF. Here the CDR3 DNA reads TGCAGTGCCGCCTGGGACTACTCCTACGAGCAGTACTTC.

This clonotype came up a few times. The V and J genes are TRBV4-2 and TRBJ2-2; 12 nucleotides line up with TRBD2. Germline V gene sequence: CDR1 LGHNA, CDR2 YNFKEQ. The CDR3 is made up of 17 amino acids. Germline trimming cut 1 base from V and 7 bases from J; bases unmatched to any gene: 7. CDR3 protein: CASSQVLAGGRIGELFF. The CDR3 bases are TGTGCCAGCAGCCAAGTCCTAGCGGGAGGGCGAATCGGGGAGCTGTTTTTT.

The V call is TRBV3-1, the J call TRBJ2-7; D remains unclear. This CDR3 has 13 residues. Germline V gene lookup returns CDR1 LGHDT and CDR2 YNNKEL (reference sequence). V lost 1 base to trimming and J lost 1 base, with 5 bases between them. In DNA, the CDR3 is TGTGCCAGCAGCCAAGGCTATTCCTACGAGCAGTACTTC. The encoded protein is CASSQGYSYEQYF.

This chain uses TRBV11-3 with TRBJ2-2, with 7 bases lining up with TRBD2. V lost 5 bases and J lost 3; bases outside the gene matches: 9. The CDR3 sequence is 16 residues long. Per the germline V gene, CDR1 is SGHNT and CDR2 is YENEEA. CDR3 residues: CASSQRGLHDTGELFF. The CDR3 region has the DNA TGTGCCAGCAGCCAGCGGGGCCTACATGACACCGGGGAGCTGTTTTTT.

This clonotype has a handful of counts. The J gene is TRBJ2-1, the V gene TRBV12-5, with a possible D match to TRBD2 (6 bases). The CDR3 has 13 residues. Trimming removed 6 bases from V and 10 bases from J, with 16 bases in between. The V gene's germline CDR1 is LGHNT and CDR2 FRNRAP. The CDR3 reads CASGPGDLAEQFF. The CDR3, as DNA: TGTGCTAGTGGCCCGGGGGATTTAGCCGAGCAGTTCTTC.

CDR3 coding DNA: TGTGCCAGCAGTTACTCAAGCGTGCGTCAGCCCCAGCATTTT. It encodes CASSYSSVRQPQHF. The chain combines TRBV6-2 or TRBV6-3 with TRBJ1-5, with D unclear. Germline lookup yields CDR1 MNHEY and CDR2 SVGEGT. The CDR3 totals 14 residues. Trimming shortened V by 0 bases and J by 6 bases, and 9 bases separated the two germline ends.

The CDR3 sequence: CASSLGGASEAFF. DNA for the CDR3: TGTGCCAGCAGTCTTGGAGGGGCCTCTGAAGCTTTCTTT. The chain uses TRBV6-5 and TRBJ1-1, with D possibly matching TRBD1 (5 bases). This CDR3 spans 13 amino acids. Germline assignment: CDR1 MNHEY and CDR2 SVGAGI. Trimming removed 5 bases from V and 6 bases from J, with 13 bases in between.

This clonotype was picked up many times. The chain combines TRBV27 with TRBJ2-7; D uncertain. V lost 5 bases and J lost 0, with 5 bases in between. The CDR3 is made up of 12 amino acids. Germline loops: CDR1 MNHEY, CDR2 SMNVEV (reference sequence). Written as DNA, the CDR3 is TGTGCCAGCAGTCCCCCCTCCTACGAGCAGTACTTC. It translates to CASSPPSYEQYF.

The CDR3 nucleotides read TGTGCCAGCAGTCAGTCACAGGGGGGCTACGAGCAGTACTTC. Its translation: CASSQSQGGYEQYF. This chain links TRBV11-2 with TRBJ2-7; the match to TRBD1 covers 8 bases. The CDR3 consists of 14 residues. The germline V gene encodes CDR1 SGHAT and CDR2 FQNNGV. J lost 3 bases, V lost 6 bases, and 7 bases had no gene match.

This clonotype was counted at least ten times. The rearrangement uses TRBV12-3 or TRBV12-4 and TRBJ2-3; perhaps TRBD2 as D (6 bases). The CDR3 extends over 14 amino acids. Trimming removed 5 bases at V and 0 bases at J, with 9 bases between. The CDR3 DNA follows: TGTGCCAGCAGTGGGGCGGGGAGCACAGATACGCAGTATTTT. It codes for CASSGAGSTDTQYF.

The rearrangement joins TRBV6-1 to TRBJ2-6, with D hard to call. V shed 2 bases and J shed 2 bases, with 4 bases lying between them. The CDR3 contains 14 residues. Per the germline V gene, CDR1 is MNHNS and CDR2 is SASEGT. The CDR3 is CASSELAGANVLTF. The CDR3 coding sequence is TGTGCCAGCAGTGAACTAGCTGGGGCCAACGTCCTGACTTTC.

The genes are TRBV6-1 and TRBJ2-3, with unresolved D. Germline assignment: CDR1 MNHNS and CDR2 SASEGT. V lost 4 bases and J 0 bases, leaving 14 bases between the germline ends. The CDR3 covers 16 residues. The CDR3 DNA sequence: TGTGCCAGCAGTGTGGACGGTGATACTAGCACAGATACGCAGTATTTT. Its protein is CASSVDGDTSTDTQYF.

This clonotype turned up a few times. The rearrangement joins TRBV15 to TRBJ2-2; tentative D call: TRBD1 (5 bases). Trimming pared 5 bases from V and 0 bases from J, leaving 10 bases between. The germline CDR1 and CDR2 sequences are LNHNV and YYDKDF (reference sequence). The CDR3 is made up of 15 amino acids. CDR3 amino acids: CATSVWGANTGELFF. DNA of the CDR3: TGTGCCACCAGCGTGTGGGGCGCGAACACCGGGGAGCTGTTTTTT. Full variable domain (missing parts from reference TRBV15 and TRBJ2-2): DAMVIQNPRYQVTQFGKPVTLSCSQTLNHNVMYWYQQKSSQAPKLLFHYYDKDFNNEADTPDNFQSRRPNTSFCFLDIRSPGLGDTAMYLCATSVWGANTGELFFGEGSRLTVL.

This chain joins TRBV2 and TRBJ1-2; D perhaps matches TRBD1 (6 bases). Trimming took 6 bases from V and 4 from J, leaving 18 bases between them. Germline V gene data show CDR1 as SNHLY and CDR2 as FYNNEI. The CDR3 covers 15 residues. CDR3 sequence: CASSRDSGAGYGYTF. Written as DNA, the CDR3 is TGTGCCAGCAGCCGTGATTCGGGGGCTGGCTATGGCTACACCTTC.

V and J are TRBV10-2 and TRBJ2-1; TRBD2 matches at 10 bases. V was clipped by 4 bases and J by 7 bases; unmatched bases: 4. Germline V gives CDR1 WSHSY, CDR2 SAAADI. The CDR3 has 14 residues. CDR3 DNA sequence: TGCGCCAGCAGTGGATGGACTAGCGGAAATGAGCAGTTCTTC. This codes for CASSGWTSGNEQFF.

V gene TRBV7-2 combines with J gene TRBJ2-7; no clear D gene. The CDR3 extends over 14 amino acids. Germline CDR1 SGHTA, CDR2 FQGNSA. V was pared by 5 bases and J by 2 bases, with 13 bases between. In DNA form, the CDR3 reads TGTGCCAGCAGCCCGGGCCCCGGCGCCTACGAGCAGTACTTC. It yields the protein CASSPGPGAYEQYF. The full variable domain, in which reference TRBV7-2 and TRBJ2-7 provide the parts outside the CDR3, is GAGVSQSPSNKVTEKGKDVELRCDPISGHTALYWYRQSLGQGLEFLIYFQGNSAPDKSGLPSDRFSAERTGGSVSTLTIQRTQQEDSAVYLCASSPGPGAYEQYFGPGTRLTVT.

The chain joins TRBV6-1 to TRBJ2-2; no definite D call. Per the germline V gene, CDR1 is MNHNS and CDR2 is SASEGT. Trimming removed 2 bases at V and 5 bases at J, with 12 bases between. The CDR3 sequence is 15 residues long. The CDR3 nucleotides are TGTGCCAGCAGTGAACAAGTACTTAGAACCGGGGAGCTGTTTTTT. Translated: CASSEQVLRTGELFF.